One sample yielded the 17 T cell receptor beta chains listed below, sequenced in a study of CD8+CD57+ T cells in acquired aplastic anemia (dated by TCRdb to between 2017 and 2018). The reads were generated on an Illumina HiSeq 2000. Genomic DNA was used as template for profiling of TCR beta VDJ combinations and CDR3 sequences. Using fastp at Q25 and MiXCR, TCRdb reprocessed the public reads and kept productive beta chains. Identical CDR3 protein sequences are pooled into one entry, listed with their most common genes and DNA. The sample has 210,000 or so distinct CDR3 sequences on record, roughly 53% of them singletons. The ten largest account for just under 20% of the sample. Expansion of CD8+CD57+ cells had been shown by flow cytometry in the patients chosen for sequencing. Sequences were obtained from sorted CD4+, CD8+, or CD8+CD57+ T cells (not recorded which) from PBMCs. All receptors come from a human donor with aplastic anemia.

The chain carries TRBV15 and TRBJ2-7; D gene ambiguous. Germline CDR1 reads LNHNV; CDR2 reads YYDKDF (reference sequence). Trimming shortened V by 1 base and J by 4 bases, and 11 bases separated the two germline ends. This CDR3 has 14 amino acids. This chain's CDR3 is CATSRVVAPYEQYF. The CDR3 DNA reads TGTGCCACCAGCAGAGTTGTGGCACCATACGAGCAGTACTTC.

At least ten counts were recorded for this clonotype. The chain employs TRBV24-1 and TRBJ2-3; no clear D. The CDR3 sequence is 15 residues long. The germline V gene has CDR1 KGHDR and CDR2 SFDVKD. The germline V and J ends were trimmed by 5 bases and 4 bases, with 15 bases remaining between them. CDR3 sequence reads: CATSALSGWSDTQYF. CDR3 nucleotide sequence: TGTGCCACCAGTGCCTTATCTGGGTGGTCAGATACGCAGTATTTT.

The chain couples TRBV25-1 to TRBJ1-1, with D unclear. The CDR3 runs 12 residues. Trimming shortened V by 3 bases and J by 3 bases, and 5 bases separated the two germline ends. Germline V gene sequence: CDR1 MGHDK, CDR2 SYGVNS. The CDR3 is CASSDGHTEAFF. The DNA of the CDR3 is TGTGCCAGCAGTGACGGCCACACTGAAGCTTTCTTT.

In this sample, this clonotype turned up a few times. The chain is built from TRBV18 and TRBJ2-7; D gene uncertain. The V gene lost 2 bases and the J gene lost 6 bases, with 5 bases spanning the gap. This CDR3 spans 11 amino acids. The germline CDR1 and CDR2 sequences are KGHSH and LQKENI. The CDR3 loop reads CASSPDFEQYF. The DNA for the CDR3 is TGTGCCAGCTCACCAGATTTCGAGCAGTACTTC.

J is TRBJ1-1 and V is TRBV7-8; D is unclear. The CDR3 is 13 residues long. Looked up from germline, CDR1 is SGHVS and CDR2 is FQNEAQ. Trimming shortened V by 2 bases and J by 5 bases, and 9 bases separated the two germline ends. CDR3 in DNA: TGTGCCAGCAGCTTATATTCATCGACTGAAGCTTTCTTT. Its protein product is CASSLYSSTEAFF.

This clonotype turned up a few times. A much larger clone sits a single nucleotide away, making a read error possible. J is TRBJ1-5 and V is TRBV11-2, with TRBD1 matching 7 bases. CDR3 length equals 16 residues. CDR1 SGHAT and CDR2 FQNNGV come from the germline V gene. Trimming cost V 5 bases and J 5 bases; bases outside gene matches: 12. The CDR3: CASSPRGGGSDQPQHF. The CDR3, as DNA: TGTGCCAGCAGCCCCAGGGGGGGAGGGAGCGATCAGCCCCAGCATTTT.

This clonotype was seen ten or more times. The chain carries TRBV3-1 and TRBJ2-3; D is unclear. Trimming took 6 bases from V and 6 from J, leaving 7 bases between them. CDR1 and CDR2 from the germline V gene are LGHDT and YNNKEL (reference sequence). The CDR3 consists of 11 residues. The CDR3 here is CASRDYDTQYF. The CDR3 nucleotides are TGTGCCAGCAGAGATTATGATACGCAGTATTTT.

Comment on this clonotype: A much larger clonotype is one base distant, so this may be a read error. V and J are TRBV6-5 and TRBJ2-3; a possible D gene is TRBD2 (6 bases). CDR3 length: 13 amino acids. The germline V gene has CDR1 MNHEY and CDR2 SVGAGI. In DNA form, the CDR3 reads TGTGCCAGCTCCTCCGGGGGTAAAGATACGCAGTGTTTT. Translated: CASSSGGKDTQCF.

This chain links TRBV5-8 with TRBJ1-3, with D possibly being TRBD1 (5 bases). The ends were cut back, 4 bases at V and 3 bases at J, with 11 bases in the middle. The CDR3 spans 14 residues. Germline loops: CDR1 SGHTS, CDR2 YDEGEE. CDR3 DNA: TGTGCCAGCAGCGGGGGGGGAAATGGAAACACCATATATTTT. This translates into CASSGGGNGNTIYF.

This clonotype was detected many times. The J gene is TRBJ2-3, the V gene TRBV11-3; 8 bases are shared with TRBD1. The V and J ends lost 2 bases and 2 bases, in that order; junction bases with no gene match: 0. Per germline, CDR1 SGHNT and CDR2 YENEEA. The CDR3 covers 14 residues. CDR3 in DNA: TGTGCCAGCAGCTTACAGGGGGCCACAGATACGCAGTATTTT. Translating gives CASSLQGATDTQYF.

The chain links TRBV5-4 to TRBJ2-3; 8 bases align to TRBD2. Germline CDR1 and CDR2: SGHNT and YYREEE (reference sequence). V shed 2 bases and J 2 bases; nucleotides not matched to a gene: 10. The CDR3 totals 17 residues. The CDR3 DNA reads as TGTGCCAGCAGCTTCCCTCGGGGGGGGCAGTTCACAGATACGCAGTATTTT. Residues: CASSFPRGGQFTDTQYF.

V is TRBV2 and J is TRBJ2-7, with 8 bases identical to TRBD1. The V and J ends lost 8 bases and 3 bases, in that order; junction bases with no gene match: 6. This CDR3 is 13 amino acids long. CDR1 is SNHLY, CDR2 FYNNEI, per germline. The CDR3: CASWTGSDYEQYF. Written as DNA, the CDR3 is TGTGCCAGCTGGACAGGGTCCGACTACGAGCAGTACTTC.

This clonotype was counted between two and nine times. This chain joins TRBV7-9 and TRBJ2-7, with TRBD1 matching 7 bases. The CDR3 extends over 13 amino acids. Germline CDR1 SEHNR, CDR2 FQNEAQ (reference sequence). J was trimmed by 4 bases and V by 5 bases; bases with no gene match: 5. CDR3 sequence reads: CASSGTVTYEQYF. The CDR3 DNA follows: TGTGCCAGCAGCGGGACAGTAACATACGAGCAGTACTTC.

This clonotype was recorded many times. The gene calls are TRBV7-3 and TRBJ2-2, with TRBD2 matching over 12 bases. After removal of 6 bases from V and 4 bases from J, the junction contained 6 bases not matched to a gene. Germline values: CDR1 SGHTA, CDR2 FQGTGA. The CDR3 is 16 residues long. CDR3 nucleotide sequence: TGTGCCAGCAGTTGGACTAGCGGGGATATCACCGGGGAGCTGTTTTTT. As protein: CASSWTSGDITGELFF.

V usage is TRBV5-1 and J usage is TRBJ1-6; D not certain. There are 14 residues in the CDR3. Germline V lookup: CDR1 SGHRS, CDR2 YFSETQ. Trimming removed 0 bases at V and 3 bases at J, with 4 bases between. This CDR3 is CASSLDNYNSPLHF. In DNA, the CDR3 is TGCGCCAGCAGCTTGGACAACTATAATTCACCCCTCCACTTT. Complete variable domain (other parts from reference TRBV5-1 and TRBJ1-6): KAGVTQTPRYLIKTRGQQVTLSCSPISGHRSVSWYQQTPGQGLQFLFEYFSETQRNKGNFPGRFSGRQFSNSRSEMNVSTLELGDSALYLCASSLDNYNSPLHFGNGTRLTVT.

The chain employs TRBV24-1 and TRBJ2-1, with a tentative D call TRBD2 (6 bases). The CDR3 spans 15 residues. From germline, CDR1 is KGHDR and CDR2 SFDVKD. The ends were cut back, 3 bases at V and 7 bases at J, with 15 bases in the middle. Here the CDR3 DNA reads TGTGCCACCAGTGATCCGGGACCCCGGGGGAATGAGCAGTTCTTC. This sequence encodes CATSDPGPRGNEQFF.

The V call is TRBV2, the J call TRBJ2-3; 7 positions match TRBD1. The germline V gene encodes CDR1 SNHLY and CDR2 FYNNEI. V lost 6 bases, J lost 4 bases, and 4 bases stayed unmatched. This CDR3 has 13 residues. As DNA, the CDR3 is TGTGCCAGCAGCGCGACAGGGTCAGATACGCAGTATTTT. Its translation: CASSATGSDTQYF.